The clone carrying this T cell receptor beta chain showed up just a few times. TCRdb redid the calling of the RACE reads with MiXCR, one entry per CDR3 protein. This table holds roughly 56,000 distinct CDR3 sequences, approximately 10% found once. Sample time point: pre-sensitization, week 0. Regarding treatment: therapeutic diphenylcyclopropenone sensitization with weekly scalp DPC. It was unfractionated whole blood from which total RNA was extracted. Germline CDR1 and CDR2: ENHRY and SYGVKD. Deletions cut 6 bases from V and 0 bases from J, with 6 bases between. This CDR3 has 12 amino acids. The source of the sample is a study of human T cells and chemical hapten exposure.

The chain joins TRBV10-3 to TRBJ2-7; D unresolved. Sequenced material: whole blood, taken in connection with sensitization to the hapten diphenylcyclopropenone (DPC). The TCR comes from a woman aged 30 to 39 with alopecia areata. Some clones in this sample may be carry-over from other donors' samples. The CDR3 DNA reads as TGTGCCATCAGAGAAAACTCCTACGAGCAGTACTTC. Amino acid sequence: CAIRENSYEQYF.